Listed below are T cell receptor beta chains from one sample, sequenced in a study of T cells in Graves' hyperthyroidism and ophthalmopathy. TCRdb reanalysed the multiplex PCR reads using MiXCR and keeps one entry per CDR3 protein. The sample comprises fewer than 550,000 distinct CDR3 sequences, approximately 14% of which are singletons, and roughly 13% rests with the top ten. The specimen sequenced was blood. The source of these receptors is a woman between 18 and 29 years old with Graves' hyperthyroidism. Each CDR3 is given with its conserved first and last residue. Rows give clone size only sometimes, using once, few, many, or a class for an expanded clone.

CASSSGPFFGSYNEQFF | TRBJ2-1 | - | TRBV19
CASSDPGEGETQYF | TRBJ2-5 | - | TRBV25-1
CASSKTGSNYGYTF | TRBJ1-2 | - | TRBV19
CASSEVGSGSWPGELFF | TRBJ2-2 | many | TRBV6-1
CASSFQQGAGETQYF | TRBJ2-5 | - | TRBV5-1
CASSQVSLAGGPKVADTQYF | TRBJ2-3 | - | TRBV4-2
CASSSWLTGGAPKNIQYF | TRBJ2-4 | few | TRBV4-1
CASSESPDRGYEQYF | TRBJ2-7 | many | TRBV10-2
CASSRPGTSGRAGETQYF | TRBJ2-5 | - | TRBV7-9
CASSVVTVNTEAFF | TRBJ1-1 | many | TRBV9
CASSEVGTGSLRRAQHF | TRBJ1-5 | - | TRBV6-1
CASSLAGGGYGYTF | TRBJ1-2 | - | TRBV7-9
CASSLGAGGPFETQYF | TRBJ2-5 | - | TRBV5-1
CASSYTPGGYGYTF | TRBJ1-2 | few | TRBV27
CASSYRETSGNIQYF | TRBJ2-4 | few | TRBV6-5
CASSTINRVNTEAFF | TRBJ1-1 | - | TRBV5-6
CASKQDGAGTDTQYF | TRBJ2-3 | few | TRBV6-1
CASSLAGQGAAYEQYF | TRBJ2-7 | few | TRBV7-9
CSTWTSGWAGETQYF | TRBJ2-5 | few | TRBV29-1
CASSIVTGSYEQYF | TRBJ2-7 | many | TRBV7-9
CASSVDGRGYNEQFF | TRBJ2-1 | few | TRBV9
CASSGGGGIEAFF | TRBJ1-1 | - | TRBV7-9
CSARESNPGELFF | TRBJ2-2 | many | TRBV20-1
CSAAVRTQSTDTQYF | TRBJ2-3 | many | TRBV20-1
CASSQPSRDRGDNEQFF | TRBJ2-1 | - | TRBV3-1
CSGRGIQPYEQYF | TRBJ2-7 | - | TRBV20-1
CSVGAGRYNEQFF | TRBJ2-1 | many | TRBV29-1
CASSMMGAMNTEAFF | TRBJ1-1 | few | TRBV19
CASSHTCFHTLHTDTQYF | TRBJ2-3 | few | TRBV27
CASRSANEKLFF | TRBJ1-4 | - | TRBV7-9
CASSLDPPGAEAFF | TRBJ1-1 | - | TRBV7-8